This T cell receptor beta chain was sequenced for a study of cytomegalovirus exposure and HLA in healthy donors. PCR used 60 Vbeta primers and 13 Jbeta primers. Produced via immunoSEQ multiplex PCR; TCRdb's table is partial and in-frame only. The specimen's table records approximately 190,000 clones. The germline V gene encodes CDR1 SQVTM and CDR2 ANQGSEA. The length of the CDR3 is 13 residues. J was trimmed by 4 bases and V by 1 base; bases with no gene match: 4. Sequenced material: PBMCs. The sequence was collected from a man aged 25 to 40 in good health and CMV-seronegative. This chain connects TRBV29-1 to TRBJ2-7; 7 nucleotides align to TRBD2. The CDR3 DNA reads TGCAGCGTTGAAGCGGGAGGACTATACGAGCAGTACTTC. This encodes CSVEAGGLYEQYF.